Listed below are T cell receptor beta chains from one sample, sequenced in a study of Ad26.COV2.S vaccination and SARS-CoV-2 variants. Assay used: immunoSEQ multiplex PCR; TCRdb lists only in-frame clones, some missing. The sample shows some 480,000 clones, around nine tenths of them seen only once. The sample was peripheral blood, taken in a trial of Ad26.COV2.S vaccine versus placebo. Receptor source: a person aged 18-60 years who received the Ad26.COV2.S COVID-19 vaccine or a placebo. Each CDR3 is given with its conserved first and last residue. A D gene is named only where the DNA matches it firmly. Only part of the rows carry a size: once, few, many, or a class if the clone is expanded.

D gene: TRBD2; clone size: -; J gene: TRBJ2-1; V gene: TRBV15; CDR3 protein: CATSREKGLAGGLVQFF; CDR3 DNA: TGTGCCACCAGCAGAGAGAAGGGACTAGCGGGAGGGTTAGTGCAGTTCTTC
D gene: -; clone size: -; J gene: TRBJ1-1; V gene: TRBV7-3; CDR3 protein: CASSLDPNLRTEAFF; CDR3 DNA: TGTGCCAGCAGCTTAGACCCCAACCTTCGGACTGAAGCTTTCTTT
D gene: TRBD2; clone size: -; J gene: TRBJ2-5; V gene: TRBV7-3; CDR3 protein: CASSPQVGLVMETQYF; CDR3 DNA: TGTGCCAGCAGCCCGCAAGTGGGACTAGTAATGGAGACCCAGTACTTC
D gene: -; clone size: few; J gene: TRBJ1-1; V gene: TRBV7-9; CDR3 protein: CASSLQNTEAFF; CDR3 DNA: TGTGCCAGCAGCTTACAGAACACTGAAGCTTTCTTT
D gene: -; clone size: -; J gene: TRBJ2-7; V gene: TRBV7-2; CDR3 protein: CASSLRTAYEQYF; CDR3 DNA: TGTGCCAGCAGCTTAAGGACAGCTTACGAGCAGTACTTC
D gene: TRBD1; clone size: -; J gene: TRBJ1-2; V gene: TRBV7-2; CDR3 protein: CASSVSGQGQNYGYTF; CDR3 DNA: TGTGCCAGCAGCGTGAGCGGACAGGGGCAGAACTATGGCTACACCTTC
D gene: TRBD1; clone size: -; J gene: TRBJ1-2; V gene: TRBV30; CDR3 protein: CAWSVQGPDGYTF; CDR3 DNA: TGTGCCTGGAGTGTACAGGGGCCAGATGGCTACACCTTC
D gene: -; clone size: once; J gene: TRBJ2-3; V gene: TRBV2; CDR3 protein: CASTASFTYTDTQYF; CDR3 DNA: TGTGCCAGCACAGCTTCATTTACCTACACAGATACGCAGTATTTT
D gene: -; clone size: few; J gene: TRBJ2-7; V gene: TRBV5-4; CDR3 protein: CASSAPGLQEDF; CDR3 DNA: TGTGCCAGCAGCGCACCCGGACTTCAAGAAGACTTC
D gene: -; clone size: -; J gene: TRBJ2-3; V gene: TRBV5-1; CDR3 protein: CASRQGPSTDTQYF; CDR3 DNA: TGCGCCAGCAGACAGGGTCCTAGCACAGATACGCAGTATTTT
D gene: -; clone size: once; J gene: TRBJ2-7; V gene: TRBV2; CDR3 protein: CASGRDRNYEQYF; CDR3 DNA: TGTGCCAGCGGTCGGGATCGGAACTACGAGCAGTACTTC
D gene: TRBD1; clone size: -; J gene: TRBJ1-1; V gene: TRBV7-9; CDR3 protein: CASSFEQGGTFF; CDR3 DNA: TGTGCCAGCAGCTTTGAACAGGGGGGTACTTTCTTT
D gene: TRBD1; clone size: -; J gene: TRBJ2-7; V gene: TRBV2; CDR3 protein: CASSEGWGQTSSYEQYF; CDR3 DNA: TGTGCCAGCAGTGAAGGGTGGGGACAGACATCCTCCTACGAGCAGTACTTC
D gene: -; clone size: -; J gene: TRBJ1-1; V gene: TRBV11-2; CDR3 protein: CASSLDQGEAFF; CDR3 DNA: TGTGCCAGCAGCTTAGATCAGGGAGAAGCTTTCTTT
D gene: -; clone size: -; J gene: TRBJ1-2; V gene: TRBV24-1; CDR3 protein: CATSAANYGYTF; CDR3 DNA: TGTGCCACCAGTGCTGCAAACTATGGCTACACCTTC
D gene: TRBD2; clone size: -; J gene: TRBJ2-1; V gene: TRBV7-2; CDR3 protein: CASGLAGGRSYNEQFF; CDR3 DNA: TGTGCCAGCGGTCTAGCGGGAGGACGAAGCTACAATGAGCAGTTCTTC
D gene: -; clone size: -; J gene: TRBJ1-1; V gene: TRBV5-5; CDR3 protein: CASSLDLNTEAFF; CDR3 DNA: TGTGCCAGCAGCTTGGACTTGAACACTGAAGCTTTCTTT
D gene: TRBD2; clone size: -; J gene: TRBJ2-5; V gene: TRBV27; CDR3 protein: CASSILGGAQETQYF; CDR3 DNA: TGTGCCAGCAGTATTCTCGGGGGGGCACAAGAGACCCAGTACTTC
D gene: -; clone size: -; J gene: TRBJ1-2; V gene: TRBV5-4; CDR3 protein: CASSPAVGANYGYTF; CDR3 DNA: TGTGCCAGCAGCCCCGCCGTGGGGGCTAACTATGGCTACACCTTC
D gene: -; clone size: -; J gene: TRBJ1-1; V gene: TRBV18; CDR3 protein: CASSPGPTEAFF; CDR3 DNA: TGTGCCAGCTCACCCGGCCCCACTGAAGCTTTCTTT
D gene: -; clone size: few; J gene: TRBJ2-2; V gene: TRBV19; CDR3 protein: CASSIPGSTGELFF; CDR3 DNA: TGTGCCAGTAGTATCCCCGGATCCACCGGGGAGCTGTTTTTT
D gene: -; clone size: -; J gene: TRBJ2-5; V gene: TRBV27; CDR3 protein: CASKWGPAGETQYF; CDR3 DNA: TGTGCCAGCAAGTGGGGGCCCGCGGGAGAGACCCAGTACTTC
D gene: TRBD1; clone size: few; J gene: TRBJ1-1; V gene: TRBV18; CDR3 protein: CASSVKGAGAEAFF; CDR3 DNA: TGTGCCAGCTCAGTCAAGGGGGCTGGCGCTGAAGCTTTCTTT
D gene: -; clone size: -; J gene: TRBJ2-7; V gene: TRBV15; CDR3 protein: CATSRGGTWGEQYF; CDR3 DNA: TGTGCCACCAGCAGGGGTGGGACATGGGGGGAGCAGTACTTC
D gene: -; clone size: once; J gene: TRBJ1-2; V gene: TRBV3-1/TRBV3-2; CDR3 protein: CASSLVPWFGYGYTF; CDR3 DNA: TGTGCCAGCAGCCTAGTCCCGTGGTTCGGCTATGGCTACACCTTC
D gene: TRBD2; clone size: -; J gene: TRBJ2-7; V gene: TRBV10-3; CDR3 protein: CAISQAGGPAEQYF; CDR3 DNA: TGTGCCATCAGTCAAGCGGGAGGGCCGGCCGAGCAGTACTTC
D gene: TRBD2; clone size: -; J gene: TRBJ2-1; V gene: TRBV4-3; CDR3 protein: CASSSGSTYNEQFF; CDR3 DNA: TGCGCCAGTTCTAGCGGGAGCACATACAATGAGCAGTTCTTC
D gene: -; clone size: -; J gene: TRBJ2-5; V gene: TRBV15; CDR3 protein: CATSRDPRVQETQYF; CDR3 DNA: TGTGCCACCAGCAGAGATCCTCGCGTACAAGAGACCCAGTACTTC
D gene: -; clone size: once; J gene: TRBJ1-1; V gene: TRBV5-1; CDR3 protein: CASSLASSEAFF; CDR3 DNA: TGCGCCAGCAGCTTGGCGAGCTCAGAAGCTTTCTTT
D gene: -; clone size: -; J gene: TRBJ2-2; V gene: TRBV5-6; CDR3 protein: CASSWGTPNTGELFF; CDR3 DNA: TGTGCCAGCAGCTGGGGGACTCCGAACACCGGGGAGCTGTTTTTT
D gene: -; clone size: -; J gene: TRBJ1-1; V gene: TRBV9; CDR3 protein: CASSVEQGLWTEAFF; CDR3 DNA: TGTGCCAGCAGCGTAGAACAGGGATTGTGGACTGAAGCTTTCTTT
D gene: -; clone size: -; J gene: TRBJ2-5; V gene: TRBV9; CDR3 protein: CASSVGISGGSGETQYF; CDR3 DNA: TGTGCCAGCAGCGTAGGGATTAGCGGAGGATCGGGAGAGACCCAGTACTTC
D gene: TRBD1; clone size: -; J gene: TRBJ1-2; V gene: TRBV10-3; CDR3 protein: CAISDDRARGYTF; CDR3 DNA: TGTGCCATCAGTGACGACAGGGCAAGGGGCTACACCTTC
D gene: -; clone size: -; J gene: TRBJ1-2; V gene: TRBV3-1/TRBV3-2; CDR3 protein: CASSQEKGGPGNYGYTF; CDR3 DNA: TGTGCCAGCAGCCAAGAGAAGGGGGGCCCTGGTAACTATGGCTACACCTTC
D gene: -; clone size: -; J gene: TRBJ2-3; V gene: TRBV3-1/TRBV3-2; CDR3 protein: CASSQAGTRNTQYF; CDR3 DNA: TGTGCCAGCAGCCAAGCAGGGACGCGTAATACGCAGTATTTT
D gene: -; clone size: -; J gene: TRBJ2-7; V gene: TRBV29-1; CDR3 protein: CSVGDTQPVSF; CDR3 DNA: TGCAGCGTCGGGGACACCCAACCTGTCTCCTTC
D gene: -; clone size: -; J gene: TRBJ1-1; V gene: TRBV6-5; CDR3 protein: CASSPQPRPNTEAFF; CDR3 DNA: TGTGCCAGCAGCCCACAACCTAGACCGAACACTGAAGCTTTCTTT
D gene: TRBD1; clone size: -; J gene: TRBJ2-7; V gene: TRBV29-1; CDR3 protein: CSVENPRGISYEQYF; CDR3 DNA: TGCAGCGTTGAGAATCCCAGGGGGATCTCCTACGAGCAGTACTTC
D gene: -; clone size: -; J gene: TRBJ1-4; V gene: TRBV3-1/TRBV3-2; CDR3 protein: CASSLLGSGNEKLFF; CDR3 DNA: TGTGCCAGCAGCCTACTGGGGTCGGGGAATGAAAAACTGTTTTTT
D gene: TRBD2; clone size: -; J gene: TRBJ2-3; V gene: TRBV11-1; CDR3 protein: CASSSRTSGHTDTQYF; CDR3 DNA: TGTGCCAGCAGCTCCCGGACTAGCGGGCACACAGATACGCAGTATTTT
D gene: TRBD1; clone size: once; J gene: TRBJ2-1; V gene: TRBV7-2; CDR3 protein: CASSGGQFNEQFF; CDR3 DNA: TGTGCCAGCAGCGGGGGACAGTTCAATGAGCAGTTCTTC
D gene: -; clone size: -; J gene: TRBJ1-2; V gene: TRBV28; CDR3 protein: CASSFVASTTRGYTF; CDR3 DNA: TGTGCCAGCAGTTTCGTAGCGAGTACGACTAGAGGCTACACCTTC
D gene: TRBD2; clone size: -; J gene: TRBJ2-2; V gene: TRBV7-3; CDR3 protein: CASSSLAGGTGELFF; CDR3 DNA: TGTGCCAGCAGTAGTCTAGCGGGAGGCACCGGGGAGCTGTTTTTT
D gene: TRBD1; clone size: once; J gene: TRBJ1-1; V gene: TRBV2; CDR3 protein: CASSESRDRGAFF; CDR3 DNA: TGTGCCAGCAGTGAAAGCAGGGACAGGGGGGCTTTCTTT
D gene: TRBD2; clone size: -; J gene: TRBJ2-1; V gene: TRBV6-4; CDR3 protein: CASSVEGAGYNEQFF; CDR3 DNA: TGTGCCAGCAGTGTCGAGGGAGCGGGATACAATGAGCAGTTCTTC
D gene: TRBD2; clone size: -; J gene: TRBJ2-5; V gene: TRBV18; CDR3 protein: CASSPAGLAGETQYF; CDR3 DNA: TGTGCCAGCTCACCAGCGGGACTAGCGGGAGAGACCCAGTACTTC
D gene: TRBD1; clone size: -; J gene: TRBJ2-3; V gene: TRBV11-3; CDR3 protein: CASSAGTGGTDTQYF; CDR3 DNA: TGTGCCAGCAGCGCAGGGACAGGGGGCACAGATACGCAGTATTTT
D gene: -; clone size: -; J gene: TRBJ1-2; V gene: TRBV4-2; CDR3 protein: CASSRDFEGYTF; CDR3 DNA: TGTGCCAGCAGCCGGGACTTCGAGGGCTACACCTTC